Listed here are 20 T cell receptor beta chains from one sample, sequenced in a study of blood T cell repertoires in COVID-19. Measured with immunoSEQ multiplex PCR; TCRdb has only the in-frame clones, and not every one. The table includes under 150,000 clones, roughly 90% detected once. Sequencing was done on a sample of PBMCs or T cells enriched from blood (not recorded which). The receptor set was obtained from a young woman with acute COVID-19.

This chain joins TRBV19 and TRBJ2-3; 7 bases fit TRBD2. Trimming removed 6 bases from V and 0 bases from J; junction bases left unmatched: 6. Germline V gene sequence: CDR1 LNHDA, CDR2 SQIVND (reference sequence). The length of the CDR3 is 15 residues. CDR3 loop: CASRYLAESTDTQYF. CDR3 DNA sequence: TGTGCCAGTAGATACCTAGCGGAGAGCACAGATACGCAGTATTTT.

The rearrangement uses TRBV28 and TRBJ2-5, with 9 bases that match TRBD2. The CDR3 runs to 13 residues. CDR1 and CDR2 from the germline V gene are MDHEN and SYDVKM. The junction had 5 bases not matched to a gene; V was cut back by 4 bases and J by 8 bases. The CDR3 bases are TGTGCCAGCAGTTCCGGACTAGCGCTAACCCAGTACTTC. It specifies CASSSGLALTQYF. The variable domain in full, completed from reference TRBV28 and TRBJ2-5, reads DVKVTQSSRYLVKRTGEKVFLECVQDMDHENMFWYRQDPGLGLRLIYFSYDVKMKEKGDIPEGYSVSREKKERFSLILESASTNQTSMYLCASSSGLALTQYFGPGTRLLVL.

This clone was seen a few times. This chain uses TRBV19 with TRBJ2-1; TRBD2 agrees at 9 bases. Unmatched junction bases numbered 10, after V lost 7 bases and J lost 6 bases. Germline CDR1 and CDR2: LNHDA and SQIVND (reference sequence). This CDR3 contains 15 residues. CDR3 sequence: CASTLRSSGTNEQFF. CDR3 DNA sequence: TGTGCCAGTACCCTCCGGTCTAGCGGGACCAATGAGCAGTTCTTC.

The J gene is TRBJ2-5, the V gene TRBV18, with D perhaps TRBD1 (6 bases). This CDR3 is built from 15 residues. CDR1 KGHSH and CDR2 LQKENI come from the germline V gene. With 1 base removed from V and 2 bases from J, the gap between germline ends came to 11 bases. CDR3 coding DNA: TGTGCCAGCTCACCACGTCAGGGGAGTCAAGAGACCCAGTACTTC. Translation: CASSPRQGSQETQYF.

CDR3 nucleotides: TGTGCCAGCAGCTTGGACAGGAATGAGCAGTTCTTC. Protein sequence: CASSLDRNEQFF. The chain couples TRBV7-2 to TRBJ2-1, with 7 bases that match TRBD1. Germline CDR1 and CDR2: SGHTA and FQGNSA. The CDR3 runs to 12 residues. After removal of 3 bases from V and 7 bases from J, the junction contained 0 bases not matched to a gene.

V gene TRBV28 combines with J gene TRBJ2-1; perhaps TRBD2 as D (7 bases). V shed 5 bases and J shed 7 bases, with 24 bases lying between them. The CDR3 loop spans 17 amino acids. Germline V gene sequence: CDR1 MDHEN, CDR2 SYDVKM. The CDR3 loop is CASSPLLGGAWENEQFF. Written as DNA, the CDR3 is TGTGCCAGCAGTCCCCTCTTGGGGGGGGCCTGGGAGAATGAGCAGTTCTTC. The variable domain in full, with the rest retrieved from reference TRBV28 and TRBJ2-1, is DVKVTQSSRYLVKRTGEKVFLECVQDMDHENMFWYRQDPGLGLRLIYFSYDVKMKEKGDIPEGYSVSREKKERFSLILESASTNQTSMYLCASSPLLGGAWENEQFFGPGTRLTVL.

The chain couples TRBV29-1 to TRBJ2-1; D is perhaps TRBD2 (7 bases). V gave up 8 bases and J gave up 1 base, with 12 bases separating them. The CDR3 is made up of 13 amino acids. Germline CDR1 is SQVTM and CDR2 is ANQGSEA. The CDR3 region has the DNA TGCAGCAAGAGCGGGACATCCTACAATGAGCAGTTCTTC. Protein: CSKSGTSYNEQFF.

This clone was counted once. The chain carries TRBV27 and TRBJ1-5; unclear D gene. Germline-derived CDR1 and CDR2 are MNHEY and SMNVEV (reference sequence). The CDR3 consists of 12 residues. V lost 5 bases, J lost 7 bases, and 9 bases lay in between. CDR3 sequence reads: CASSTREQPQHF. In DNA, the CDR3 is TGTGCCAGCAGTACGAGGGAACAGCCCCAGCATTTT.

This clone appeared a single time. The chain carries TRBV20-1 and TRBJ1-1; D ambiguous. V was cut by 4 bases and J by 3 bases, with 6 bases left in between. Germline loops: CDR1 DFQATT, CDR2 SNEGSKA (reference sequence). This CDR3 is 11 amino acids long. The CDR3 DNA reads as TGCAGTGCTACTTCGGACACTGAAGCTTTCTTT. Translating gives CSATSDTEAFF.

The CDR3 is CAISDGGTYEQYF. The CDR3 DNA follows: TGTGCCATCAGTGACGGCGGGACCTACGAGCAGTACTTC. The chain carries TRBV10-3 and TRBJ2-7; perhaps TRBD2 as D (6 bases). CDR3 length: 13 residues. With 3 bases removed from V and 2 bases from J, the gap between germline ends came to 8 bases. Germline CDR1 and CDR2: ENHRY and SYGVKD.

The chain joins TRBV4-3 to TRBJ2-3; the D is unclear. The CDR3 is 14 amino acids. The V gene lost 0 bases and the J gene lost 3 bases, with 7 bases spanning the gap. Germline V CDR1 and CDR2: LGHNA, YSLEER. CDR3 coding DNA: TGCGCCAGCAGCCAAGATGGTAGAACAGATACGCAGTATTTT. Protein product: CASSQDGRTDTQYF.

The chain has TRBV7-9 and TRBJ2-3, with D possibly matching TRBD2 (6 bases). CDR1 SEHNR and CDR2 FQNEAQ come from the germline V gene (reference sequence). This CDR3 spans 16 amino acids. V lost 2 bases to trimming and J lost 5 bases, with 17 bases between them. The CDR3 region has the DNA TGTGCCAGCAGCTTACCGGGGGTCAAAGCGATAGATACGCAGTATTTT. It codes for CASSLPGVKAIDTQYF.

This chain links TRBV4-3 with TRBJ2-5, with no clear D. Trimming took off 0 bases at V and 0 bases at J, with 5 bases between the two ends. The CDR3 covers 14 residues. Germline V CDR1 and CDR2: LGHNA, YSLEER. The CDR3 DNA reads TGCGCCAGCAGCCAAGATACAGACCAAGAGACCCAGTACTTC. This codes for CASSQDTDQETQYF.

The chain is built from TRBV9 and TRBJ2-4, with 7 bases that match TRBD2. The germline gives CDR1 SGDLS, CDR2 YYNGEE. This CDR3 is built from 14 residues. V dropped 0 bases and J dropped 7; count of bases not matched to a gene: 4. CDR3 in amino acids: CASSVGGSGNIQYF. The DNA for the CDR3 is TGTGCCAGCAGCGTAGGCGGGAGTGGGAACATTCAGTACTTC.

This chain links TRBV28 with TRBJ2-1; the D gene is possibly TRBD2 (6 bases). Germline V gives CDR1 MDHEN, CDR2 SYDVKM. Trimming removed 7 bases at V and 6 bases at J, with 25 bases between. The CDR3 is made up of 17 amino acids. CDR3 nucleotides: TGTGCCAGCAAGGGAGGCTTCGTAGCGGCTGGGGGCAATGAGCAGTTCTTC. Amino acids: CASKGGFVAAGGNEQFF.

This chain uses TRBV7-2 with TRBJ1-2; the match to TRBD1 covers 10 bases. Trimming cost V 1 base and J 7 bases; bases outside gene matches: 6. CDR3 size: 15 residues. Germline-derived CDR1 and CDR2 are SGHTA and FQGNSA. In DNA, the CDR3 is TGTGCCAGCAGCTTAGGCGGGGGACAGGGGAGTGGCTACACCTTC. Protein: CASSLGGGQGSGYTF.

The chain combines TRBV12-3 or TRBV12-4 with TRBJ1-1, with no clear D. V lost 6 bases, J lost 11 bases, and 13 bases lay in between. CDR3 length: 11 amino acids. CDR3 in amino acids: CASSQTSAAFF. Written as DNA, the CDR3 is TGTGCCAGCAGCCAAACATCCGCCGCTTTCTTT.

The chain uses TRBV10-2 and TRBJ1-5; weak D call: TRBD1 (5 bases). The CDR3 contains 13 residues. Germline V gene data show CDR1 as WSHSY and CDR2 as SAAADI. V gave up 4 bases and J gave up 8 bases, with 12 bases separating them. The CDR3 region has the DNA TGCGCCAGCAGTGGTCAGGGATTAGAGCCCCAGCATTTT. Protein product: CASSGQGLEPQHF.

V usage is TRBV10-3 and J usage is TRBJ1-3; TRBD1 aligns across 7 bases. J gave up 0 bases and V 2 bases, and 4 bases lay outside the gene matches. Per germline, CDR1 ENHRY and CDR2 SYGVKD. The CDR3 has 16 amino acids. CDR3 region: CAISERQGHSGNTIYF. The CDR3 DNA reads TGTGCCATCAGTGAGCGACAGGGACACTCTGGAAACACCATATATTTT.

The sample holds one count of this clone. This sequence joins TRBV5-1 and TRBJ1-1; D gene ambiguous. The CDR3 contains 14 residues. Germline V gives CDR1 SGHRS, CDR2 YFSETQ. Between the trimmed V and J ends, which lost 0 bases and 0 bases, there was a span of 6 bases. CDR3 sequence: CASSLGEMNTEAFF. CDR3 nucleotide sequence: TGCGCCAGCAGCTTGGGCGAAATGAACACTGAAGCTTTCTTT.